Below, one T cell receptor beta chain is given with its context. Its antigen is not identified. The data were obtained in a study of CD8 T cells in ankylosing spondylitis. There are 16 residues in the CDR3. Germline V lookup: CDR1 LNHDA, CDR2 SQIVND (reference sequence). J gave up 5 bases and V 5 bases, and 9 bases lay outside the gene matches. Findings of the study overall: Clones linked to the disease showed a CD8+ phenotype. They occurred at relatively low frequencies in peripheral blood.

TCRdb independently ran MiXCR on the 5' RACE reads; one entry per CDR3 protein. The sample consists of some 300,000 distinct CDR3 sequences, roughly 20% of them appearing once. Source material: blood, either unsorted or a sorted T cell fraction (not recorded which). The J gene is TRBJ2-7, the V gene TRBV19; 13 positions match TRBD2. This TCR came from a female donor with ankylosing spondylitis or in good health (not recorded which). CDR3: CASSPRTSGSAHEQYF. In DNA, the CDR3 is TGTGCCAGTAGTCCCCGGACTAGCGGGAGCGCCCACGAGCAGTACTTC.